The TCR beta chain under discussion was sequenced for a study of neurological immune-mediated disorders. This CDR3 has 15 amino acids. Germline V gene sequence: CDR1 ENHRY, CDR2 SYGVKD. V lost 0 bases to trimming and J lost 9 bases; unmatched junction nucleotides: 8. A single record per CDR3 protein comes from TCRdb applying MiXCR to the 5' RACE reads. The table shows roughly 74,000 distinct CDR3 sequences, with 5.2% occurring only once. The table lists this clonotype with many counts. From 2 million PBMCs stored at -80 C, the unsorted libraries were generated. The V call is TRBV10-3, the J call TRBJ2-1; 7 nucleotides agree with TRBD2. Sequencing used PBMCs. The source is a man aged 18 to 29 with multiple sclerosis. The CDR3 loop is CAISESAGESGEQFF. The CDR3 DNA sequence: TGTGCCATCAGTGAGTCTGCGGGAGAAAGCGGTGAGCAGTTCTTC.